This entry lists 16 T cell receptor beta chains sequenced from one sample in a study of blood T cells in healthy people across ages (dated by TCRdb to between 2015 and 2016). The library was obtained by 5' RACE. The reads were generated on an Illumina HiSeq 2500. A second PCR of roughly 7 to 11 cycles was performed with a sample-barcoded 5' primer and a J-beta primer mix. TCRdb's own reprocessing of the public reads used fastp at Q25 and MiXCR and kept productive beta chains. Identical CDR3 protein sequences are pooled into one entry, listed with their most common genes and DNA. The sample yields hundreds of thousands of distinct CDR3 sequences; 60% to 80% were counted once. Jointly, the top ten make up approximately 30% of the sample. The sequenced sample consisted of blood. All receptors come from a man aged 25 to 45 in good health.

The chain employs TRBV15 and TRBJ2-5; D unclear. Trimming removed 0 bases from V and 0 bases from J, with 8 bases in between. Germline V gives CDR1 LNHNV, CDR2 YYDKDF (reference sequence). The CDR3 has 15 amino acids. CDR3 DNA: TGTGCCACCAGCAGAGATGCCGGGCACCAAGAGACCCAGTACTTC. Translating it yields CATSRDAGHQETQYF.

The V call is TRBV3-1, the J call TRBJ2-1; 7 bases align to TRBD2. J lost 5 bases, V lost 0 bases, and 7 bases had no gene match. The germline gives CDR1 LGHDT, CDR2 YNNKEL (reference sequence). The CDR3 is made up of 16 amino acids. CDR3 coding DNA: TGTGCCAGCAGCCAAGATCTGGGGGGGATCCACAATGAGCAGTTCTTC. Protein product: CASSQDLGGIHNEQFF.

The V gene is TRBV24-1, the J gene TRBJ2-7; 7 bases are a match to TRBD1. The end of the DNA fits TRBJ2-5 better, so the J call may be wrong. The length of the CDR3 is 15 residues. CDR1 and CDR2 (germline): KGHDR, SFDVKD. The CDR3 here is CATSDLRTGLETQYF. For the CDR3, the DNA is TGTGCCACCAGTGATTTGAGGACAGGTCTGGAGACCCAGTACTTC.

The chain combines TRBV27 with TRBJ2-1, with D perhaps TRBD1 (5 bases). The germline V gene encodes CDR1 MNHEY and CDR2 SMNVEV (reference sequence). V shed 5 bases and J shed 0 bases, with 20 bases lying between them. This CDR3 spans 18 amino acids. The CDR3 DNA is TGTGCCAGCAGTCCGACCCGACTCATAGACAGCTCCTACAATGAGCAGTTCTTC. As protein: CASSPTRLIDSSYNEQFF.

CDR3 region: CASRPGSNEQFF. The CDR3 DNA sequence: TGTGCCAGCCGTCCCGGTTCCAATGAGCAGTTCTTC. This sequence joins TRBV6-2 or TRBV6-3 and TRBJ2-1; D gene ambiguous. This CDR3 comprises 12 residues. Per the germline V gene, CDR1 is MNHEY and CDR2 is SVGEGT. Between the trimmed V and J ends, which lost 8 bases and 6 bases, there was a span of 11 bases.

The CDR3 DNA follows: TGTGCCAGCAAGCCCGTTGGCGGGGGTTACAATGAGCAGTTCTTC. It codes for CASKPVGGGYNEQFF. This chain connects TRBV3-1 to TRBJ2-1, with 7 nucleotides matching TRBD2. There are 15 residues in the CDR3. Germline-derived CDR1 and CDR2 are LGHDT and YNNKEL (reference sequence). The V gene end was trimmed by 7 bases and the J gene end by 4 bases; junction bases not matched to a gene: 10.

This rearrangement joins TRBV18 to TRBJ2-7; 8 positions match TRBD1. V lost 2 bases and J lost 0; bases outside the gene matches: 6. The CDR3 sequence is 16 residues long. Germline assignment: CDR1 KGHSH and CDR2 LQKENI. The CDR3 bases are TGTGCCAGCTCACCATCCTCGGACAGGGTCTCCTACGAGCAGTACTTC. Its protein is CASSPSSDRVSYEQYF.

V and J are TRBV3-1 and TRBJ2-5; D perhaps matches TRBD1 (6 bases). TRBJ2-7 matches the DNA end more closely, so the J call is doubtful. This CDR3 comprises 16 residues. Germline V gene sequence: CDR1 LGHDT, CDR2 YNNKEL (reference sequence). The CDR3 DNA follows: TGTGCCAGCAGCCAAGATCTGGGGACACCGGCCTACGAGCAGTACTTC. It is translated as CASSQDLGTPAYEQYF.

J is TRBJ2-4 and V is TRBV20-1; 7 bases fit TRBD2. The end of the DNA is better explained by TRBJ2-7, so the J call may be wrong. The CDR3 totals 15 residues. The germline gives CDR1 DFQATT, CDR2 SNEGSKA (reference sequence). The CDR3 DNA is TGCAGTGCTCTCGCTCAGGCTAGCGGTGCCTACGAGCAGTACTTC. Translation: CSALAQASGAYEQYF.

The rearrangement links TRBV20-1 to TRBJ1-5, with 7 bases fitting TRBD1. This CDR3 has 12 amino acids. V lost 5 bases, J lost 5 bases, and 3 bases stayed unmatched. Germline values: CDR1 DFQATT, CDR2 SNEGSKA (reference sequence). CDR3 residues: CSAGDRDQPQHF. CDR3 nucleotide sequence: TGCAGTGCTGGCGACAGGGATCAGCCCCAGCATTTT.

This clonotype was detected only once. The chain has TRBV27 and TRBJ2-6; TRBD1 aligns across 10 bases. CDR3 length: 17 residues. The V segment lost 6 bases and the J segment 4 bases; nucleotides outside the gene matches: 9. The V gene's germline CDR1 is MNHEY and CDR2 SMNVEV (reference sequence). Written as DNA, the CDR3 is TGTGCCAGCAGCGTCGGGACAGGGGTTGGCGGGGCCAACGTCCTGACTTTC. Protein sequence: CASSVGTGVGGANVLTF. The variable domain in full, with the rest retrieved from reference TRBV27 and TRBJ2-6, is EAQVTQNPRYLITVTGKKLTVTCSQNMNHEYMSWYRQDPGLGLRQIYYSMNVEVTDKGDVPEGYKVSRKEKRNFPLILESPSPNQTSLYFCASSVGTGVGGANVLTFGAGSRLTVL.

The V gene is TRBV20-1, the J gene TRBJ2-7; TRBD2 matches at 10 bases. The J call is in doubt because the DNA end fits TRBJ2-5 better. The germline CDR1 and CDR2 sequences are DFQATT and SNEGSKA (reference sequence). This CDR3 spans 14 amino acids. This CDR3 is CSARSGGATETQYF. Here the CDR3 DNA reads TGCAGTGCTAGGAGCGGGGGGGCGACGGAGACCCAGTACTTC.

This clonotype was detected only a few times. CDR3 in amino acids: CASSNPGNSYEQYF. The CDR3 region has the DNA TGTGCCAGCAGTAACCCCGGGAACTCCTACGAGCAGTACTTC. This chain joins TRBV12-3 or TRBV12-4 and TRBJ2-7; D possibly corresponds to TRBD2 (5 bases). This CDR3 spans 14 amino acids. V was shortened by 5 bases and J by 0 bases, with 11 bases between the two germline ends.

This chain links TRBV5-4 with TRBJ2-1; the D is unclear. Trimming took off 4 bases at V and 4 bases at J, with 12 bases between the two ends. CDR3 length: 14 residues. In germline, CDR1 is SGHNT, CDR2 YYREEE (reference sequence). The CDR3 reads CASSPPAQYNEQFF. In DNA, the CDR3 is TGTGCCAGCAGCCCCCCAGCTCAATACAATGAGCAGTTCTTC.

This chain joins TRBV7-2 and TRBJ2-2; TRBD2 might be the D (6 bases). This CDR3 is 15 amino acids long. Germline V gives CDR1 SGHTA, CDR2 FQGNSA. V was trimmed by 5 bases and J by 4 bases, leaving 14 bases between them. For the CDR3, the DNA is TGTGCCAGCAGCGCTAGCGCCGCGATCACCGGGGAGCTGTTTTTT. It encodes CASSASAAITGELFF.

The rearrangement uses TRBV6-5 and TRBJ2-5, with D possibly TRBD2 on 5 matching bases. This CDR3 region has 15 residues. Germline CDR1 reads MNHEY; CDR2 reads SVGAGI. V shed 2 bases and J shed 1 base, with 11 bases lying between them. This chain's CDR3 is CASSYIGRAQETQYF. The CDR3 DNA follows: TGTGCCAGCAGTTACATAGGGCGGGCCCAAGAGACCCAGTACTTC.